This is a list of T cell receptor beta chains from one sample in a study of shared clonotypes between healthy human individuals. Only in-frame clones appear in the TCRdb table, and some are missing; sequencing was by immunoSEQ multiplex PCR. The sample contains roughly 2.5 million clones, 85% to 95% of which appear only once. Source material: naive CD4+ T cells sorted from blood. These receptors came from a man aged 18 to 30 in good health. CDR3s include the opening cysteine and the closing phenylalanine or tryptophan. A D gene is named only where the DNA matches it firmly. Where a row states a size, it is once, few, many or the class of an expanded clone; other rows omit it.

V gene,clone size,D gene,J gene,CDR3 length,CDR3 DNA,CDR3 protein
TRBV4-1,few,.,TRBJ1-2,15,TGCGCCAGCAGCCAAGAAGGGAGGGACGGAAATGGCTACACCTTC,CASSQEGRDGNGYTF
TRBV10-1,.,.,TRBJ2-3,14,TGCGCCAGCAGCCGGGACAAACGCACAGATACGCAGTATTTT,CASSRDKRTDTQYF
TRBV6-6,.,.,TRBJ1-1,15,TGTGCCAGCAGTTCTCCTGGGATCTTGAACACTGAAGCTTTCTTT,CASSSPGILNTEAFF
TRBV10-3,.,.,TRBJ1-2,14,TGTGCCATCAGTCCCGGGTCCGGAACCTATGGCTACACCTTC,CAISPGSGTYGYTF
TRBV18,once,TRBD1,TRBJ1-2,15,TGTGCCAGCTCACCACGAGAACAGGGGAGGCATGGCTACACCTTC,CASSPREQGRHGYTF
TRBV4-2,.,TRBD2,TRBJ2-7,15,TGTGCCAGCAGCCAAGTGCTAGCGGGGGGCTACGAGCAGTACTTC,CASSQVLAGGYEQYF
TRBV20-1,.,.,TRBJ2-3,10,TGCAGTGCTCTACAAGATACGCAGTATTTT,CSALQDTQYF
TRBV6-1,.,.,TRBJ2-7,15,TGTGCCAGCAGTGATAGGGGGGCTTCTACCTACGAGCAGTACTTC,CASSDRGASTYEQYF
TRBV2,.,.,TRBJ1-5,15,TGTGCCAGCAGTGACATTGGACCTAGTAATCAGCCCCAGCATTTT,CASSDIGPSNQPQHF
TRBV18,.,.,TRBJ1-4,13,TGTGCCAGCTCACCGGGGATCATAGAAAAACTGTTTTTT,CASSPGIIEKLFF
TRBV30,.,TRBD1,TRBJ1-4,14,TGTGCCTGGAGCCCGACAGGGGGCGATGAAAAACTGTTTTTT,CAWSPTGGDEKLFF
TRBV28,once,.,TRBJ1-1,16,TGTGCCAGCAGCCCGAGCCGGGGAACGGGGAACACTGAAGCTTTCTTT,CASSPSRGTGNTEAFF
TRBV19,.,TRBD2,TRBJ2-1,15,TGTGCCAGTAGCCGGATGGCGGGGGGGTACAATGAGCAGTTCTTC,CASSRMAGGYNEQFF
TRBV10-3,.,.,TRBJ1-5,15,TGTGCCATCAGTGAGAGCGGACTTAGCAATCAGCCCCAGCATTTT,CAISESGLSNQPQHF
TRBV2,.,.,TRBJ2-7,11,TGTGCCAGCAGTGACGGTTACGAGCAGTACTTC,CASSDGYEQYF
TRBV7-2,.,TRBD2,TRBJ2-3,16,TGTGCCAGCAGCTTAGGAGCGGGGGGCGGAAGAGATACGCAGTATTTT,CASSLGAGGGRDTQYF
TRBV10-3,once,.,TRBJ2-2,16,TGTGCCATCAGTGCGCTTGACACGGCGGGGAACGGGGAGCTGTTTTTT,CAISALDTAGNGELFF
TRBV6-1,.,.,TRBJ1-2,13,TGTGCCAGCAGTGACGAGGGTCTTTATGGCTACACCTTC,CASSDEGLYGYTF
TRBV7-2,.,.,TRBJ2-3,12,TGTGCCAGCAGCCACAACACAGATACGCAGTATTTT,CASSHNTDTQYF
TRBV7-9,few,.,TRBJ2-6,15,TGTGCCAGCAGCTTCTTCCTCTCTGGGGCCAACGTCCTGACTTTC,CASSFFLSGANVLTF
TRBV5-1,once,.,TRBJ2-7,15,TGCGCCAGCAGCTGGCTGGACGGAGTACTCTACGAGCAGTACTTC,CASSWLDGVLYEQYF
TRBV5-1,.,.,TRBJ2-1,17,TGCGCCAGCAGTAGGGGGAAACTGGGCGGGAGCCTCCATGAGCAGTTCTTC,CASSRGKLGGSLHEQFF
TRBV5-1,.,.,TRBJ2-2,16,TGCGCCAGCAGCTTGGTGGCAGATGGGGGCACCGGGGAGCTGTTTTTT,CASSLVADGGTGELFF
TRBV19,.,.,TRBJ1-1,15,TGTGCCAGTAGAGTGACAGCCGGGATTAACACTGAAGCTTTCTTT,CASRVTAGINTEAFF